The clone carrying this T cell receptor beta chain appeared once. This entry belongs to a study of blood T cell repertoires in COVID-19. The CDR3 runs 15 residues. The V gene end was trimmed by 4 bases and the J gene end by 4 bases; junction bases not matched to a gene: 10. Looked up from germline, CDR1 is SGHNT and CDR2 is YYREEE (reference sequence). Sequencing was performed with immunoSEQ multiplex PCR; in TCRdb, only in-frame clones are kept and a portion is missing. The sample contains over 100,000 clones, 86% of which appear only once. The chain employs TRBV5-4 and TRBJ1-2; 7 bases fit TRBD1. The receptor was derived from a man aged 35 to 55 with acute or convalescent COVID-19. The sample consisted of peripheral blood. CDR3: CASSPRQGGFYGYTF. The DNA of the CDR3 is TGTGCCAGCAGCCCACGACAGGGTGGGTTCTATGGCTACACCTTC.